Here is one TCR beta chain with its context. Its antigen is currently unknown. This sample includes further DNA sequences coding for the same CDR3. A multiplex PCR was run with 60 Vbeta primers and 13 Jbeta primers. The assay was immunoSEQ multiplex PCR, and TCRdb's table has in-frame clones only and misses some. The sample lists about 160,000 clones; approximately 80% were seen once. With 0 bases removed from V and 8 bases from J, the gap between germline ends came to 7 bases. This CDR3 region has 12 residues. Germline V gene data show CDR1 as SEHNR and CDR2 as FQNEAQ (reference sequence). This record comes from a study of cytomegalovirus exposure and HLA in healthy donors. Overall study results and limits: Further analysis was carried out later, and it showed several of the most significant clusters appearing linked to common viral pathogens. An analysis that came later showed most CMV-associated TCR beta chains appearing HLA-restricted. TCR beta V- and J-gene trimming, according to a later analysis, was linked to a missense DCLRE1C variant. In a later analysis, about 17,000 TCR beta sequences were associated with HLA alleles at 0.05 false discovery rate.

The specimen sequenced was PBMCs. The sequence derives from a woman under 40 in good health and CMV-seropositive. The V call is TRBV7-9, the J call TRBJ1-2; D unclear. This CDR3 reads CASSLAAEGYTF. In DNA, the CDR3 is TGTGCCAGCAGCTTAGCTGCGGAAGGCTACACCTTC.